This is a list of T cell receptor beta chains from one sample in a study of PD-1 blockade in classical Hodgkin lymphoma. Only in-frame clones appear in the TCRdb table, and some are missing; sequencing was by immunoSEQ multiplex PCR. The sample has 90,000 to 110,000 clones; approximately 89% are singletons. The specimen comprised peripheral blood mononuclear cells (PBMCs), sampled before the fourth cycle of nivolumab. Source of these receptors: a human donor with classical Hodgkin lymphoma. Each CDR3 is given with its conserved first and last residue. Fields, in order: D gene, J gene, clone size, V gene, CDR3 length, CDR3 DNA, CDR3 protein. The D gene is left open where the match is weak. Clone size appears in some rows only: once, few, many, or a class for an expanded clone.

NA TRBJ1-2 NA TRBV11-2 14 TGTGCCAGCAGCTTTGGGGGTCCGGACTATGGCTACACCTTC CASSFGGPDYGYTF
TRBD2 TRBJ2-3 NA TRBV5-1 19 TGCGCCAGCAGCTTTGGTTGGACCGGGACTAGCGGTAGCACAGATACGCAGTATTTT CASSFGWTGTSGSTDTQYF
NA TRBJ2-5 NA TRBV4-3 16 TGCGCCAGCAGCCAAGCCGGACAGGGAGGGTCGGAGACCCAGTACTTC CASSQAGQGGSETQYF
TRBD1 TRBJ2-2 NA TRBV4-3 17 TGCGCCAGCAGCCAAGCCGGGACAGGGGGCGACACCGGGGAGCTGTTTTTT CASSQAGTGGDTGELFF
NA TRBJ2-4 NA TRBV19 13 TGTGCCAGTAGTATAGGTGGGAGAAACATTCAGTACTTC CASSIGGRNIQYF
NA TRBJ1-2 NA TRBV6-4 15 TGTGCCAGCAGTGTCGGGGCAGGGGCTAACTATGGCTACACCTTC CASSVGAGANYGYTF
TRBD1 TRBJ1-3 NA TRBV6-5 14 TGTGCCAGCAGTTCCCGGACAGGGGGAAACACCATATATTTT CASSSRTGGNTIYF
TRBD2 TRBJ2-1 NA TRBV7-9 14 TGTGCCAGCAGCGGACTAGCGGGAGTTGGTGAGCAGTTCTTC CASSGLAGVGEQFF
TRBD2 TRBJ2-1 NA TRBV2 12 TGTGCCAGCAGTCTTAGCGGGAATGAGCAGTTCTTC CASSLSGNEQFF
TRBD1 TRBJ1-2 NA TRBV27 16 TGTGCCAGCAAACGCACCGGGACAGGGTTCAACTATGGCTACACCTTC CASKRTGTGFNYGYTF
NA TRBJ2-7 NA TRBV7-2 14 TGTGCCAGCAGCTTGATGCGGGAAGGGAACGAGCAGTACTTC CASSLMREGNEQYF
NA TRBJ1-2 NA TRBV28 17 TGTGCCAGCAGTTTATACCCCACTCAGGGCGGCCGAGGTGGCTACACCTTC CASSLYPTQGGRGGYTF
NA TRBJ1-1 once TRBV28 15 TGTGCCAGCAGTTTATTTGCAGGGATGAACACTGAAGCTTTCTTT CASSLFAGMNTEAFF
TRBD2 TRBJ2-5 NA TRBV18 15 TGTGCCAGCTCACCCGCTAGCGGGAGATGGGAGACCCAGTACTTC CASSPASGRWETQYF
NA TRBJ1-1 NA TRBV19 16 TGTGCCAGTAGTATACAGTGGGCAGGGATGAACACTGAAGCTTTCTTT CASSIQWAGMNTEAFF
NA TRBJ2-7 NA TRBV5-6 16 TGTGCCAGCAGCTTTGTAAAAACAGGCCAACCCTACGAGCAGTACTTC CASSFVKTGQPYEQYF
NA TRBJ1-1 NA TRBV30 11 TGTGCCTGGGGGGCCGACACTGAAGCTTTCTTT CAWGADTEAFF
NA TRBJ1-2 few TRBV19 13 TGTGCCAGTAGTATTTTTACAGGGAAAGGCTACACCTTC CASSIFTGKGYTF
NA TRBJ1-4 NA TRBV30 14 TGTGCCTGGACCGTAGATGCAACTAATGAAAAACTGTTTTTT CAWTVDATNEKLFF
NA TRBJ1-2 NA TRBV7-2 17 TGTGCCAGCAGCCCTAGTCAGGGGCTCCGATGGGGTGTTGGCTACACCTTC CASSPSQGLRWGVGYTF
NA TRBJ1-3 NA TRBV7-2 16 TGTGCCAGCAGCCTGACAGGAGAGCTCTCTGGAAACACCATATATTTT CASSLTGELSGNTIYF
TRBD1 TRBJ1-3 NA TRBV10-3 14 TGTGCCATCACCGATGGGACAGGGACTAACACCATATATTTT CAITDGTGTNTIYF
NA TRBJ1-5 NA TRBV12-5 14 TGTGCTAGTGGTTTGGTACGGGGGACTCAGCCCCAGCATTTT CASGLVRGTQPQHF
TRBD1 TRBJ2-7 NA TRBV19 14 TGTGCCAGTAGTATAGCGGGACAGGATTACGAGCAGTACTTC CASSIAGQDYEQYF
NA TRBJ1-4 NA TRBV30 12 TGTGCCTGGAGTGTACAAGGAGGAAAACTGTTTTTT CAWSVQGGKLFF
NA TRBJ1-4 once TRBV7-2 13 TGTGCCAGCAGCTTAGGGGTTCGGGAAAAACTGTTTTTT CASSLGVREKLFF
NA TRBJ1-5 once TRBV7-2 15 TGTGCCAGCAGCTTCTTAGGGAATAGCAATCAGCCCCAGCATTTT CASSFLGNSNQPQHF
NA TRBJ1-2 NA TRBV2 13 TGTGCCAGCAAGGCAGGCCAAAACTATGGCTACACCTTC CASKAGQNYGYTF
NA TRBJ1-2 NA TRBV7-2 16 TGTGCCAGCAGCAGGGACCGGGGGCGAAGTAAATATGGCTACACCTTC CASSRDRGRSKYGYTF
NA TRBJ1-5 NA TRBV27 14 TGTGCCAGCAGTTTATGGGGGGCCAATCAGCCCCAGCATTTT CASSLWGANQPQHF
TRBD1 TRBJ2-7 NA TRBV10-3 16 TGTGCCATCAGTGAAGGGTTGGGGACAGGGGGCTTAGAGCAGTACTTC CAISEGLGTGGLEQYF
TRBD2 TRBJ2-3 NA TRBV7-2 15 TGTGCCAGCAGCTTACTTAGCGGGGGTTTGGATACGCAGTATTTT CASSLLSGGLDTQYF
TRBD2 TRBJ2-1 once TRBV9 18 TGTGCCAGCAGCGGGGCTAGCGGGAGGGCTCGCTCCTACAATGAGCAGTTCTTC CASSGASGRARSYNEQFF
TRBD1 TRBJ1-6 NA TRBV30 15 TGTGCCTGGAGTCCCCAGACAGGGATCCCTTCACCCCTCCACTTT CAWSPQTGIPSPLHF
TRBD2 TRBJ2-3 NA TRBV5-6 19 TGTGCCAGCAGCTTGGCCAAGTGGGGACTAGGGGTGAGCACAGATACGCAGTATTTT CASSLAKWGLGVSTDTQYF
NA TRBJ1-1 NA TRBV27 13 TGTGCCAGCAGATTGGCGGCCTACACTGAAGCTTTCTTT CASRLAAYTEAFF
NA TRBJ1-2 NA TRBV6-5 14 TGTGCCAGCAGTTATGGTGGAAATAACTATGGCTACACCTTC CASSYGGNNYGYTF
NA TRBJ2-1 NA TRBV9 15 TGTGCCAGCAGCGTAGTGGGGAGCTCCTACAATGAGCAGTTCTTC CASSVVGSSYNEQFF
TRBD2 TRBJ2-1 NA TRBV29-1 18 TGCAGCGTTGGTGGTCTAGCGGGAGATCACATCTCCTACAATGAGCAGTTCTTC CSVGGLAGDHISYNEQFF
TRBD1 TRBJ1-3 NA TRBV27 16 TGTGCCAGCAGTTTATCCCCACAGGGGGCTGGAAACACCATATATTTT CASSLSPQGAGNTIYF
NA TRBJ1-2 NA TRBV7-9 16 TGTGCCAGCAGCCATTCGGGTTATGATGGAAACTATGGCTACACCTTC CASSHSGYDGNYGYTF
NA TRBJ1-2 once TRBV2 13 TGTGCCAGCAGTGAAGACAGTTCCTATGGCTACACCTTC CASSEDSSYGYTF